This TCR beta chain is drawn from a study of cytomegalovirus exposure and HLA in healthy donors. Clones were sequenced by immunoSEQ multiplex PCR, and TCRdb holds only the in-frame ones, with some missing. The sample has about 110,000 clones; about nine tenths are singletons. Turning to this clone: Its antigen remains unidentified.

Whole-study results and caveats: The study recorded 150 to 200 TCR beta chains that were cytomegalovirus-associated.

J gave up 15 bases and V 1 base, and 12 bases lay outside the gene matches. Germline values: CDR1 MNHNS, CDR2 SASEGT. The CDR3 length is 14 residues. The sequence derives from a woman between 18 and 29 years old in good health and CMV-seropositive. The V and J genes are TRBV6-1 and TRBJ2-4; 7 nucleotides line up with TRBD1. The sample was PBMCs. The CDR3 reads CASSEGGTVCCPYF. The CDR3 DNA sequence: TGTGCCAGCAGTGAAGGGGGGACAGTTTGTTGTCCGTACTTC.